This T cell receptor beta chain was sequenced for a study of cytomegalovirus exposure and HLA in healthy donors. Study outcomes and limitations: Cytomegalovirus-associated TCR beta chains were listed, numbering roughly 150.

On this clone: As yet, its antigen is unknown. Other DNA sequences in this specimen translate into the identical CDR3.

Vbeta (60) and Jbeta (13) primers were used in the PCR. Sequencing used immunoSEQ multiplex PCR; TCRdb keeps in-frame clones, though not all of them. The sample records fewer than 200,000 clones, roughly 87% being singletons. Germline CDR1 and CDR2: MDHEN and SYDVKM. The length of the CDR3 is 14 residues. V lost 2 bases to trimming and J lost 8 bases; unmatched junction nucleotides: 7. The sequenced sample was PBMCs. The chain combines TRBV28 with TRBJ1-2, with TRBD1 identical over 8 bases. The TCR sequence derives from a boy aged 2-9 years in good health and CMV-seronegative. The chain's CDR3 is CASSLAGGAGGYTF. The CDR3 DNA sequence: TGTGCCAGCAGTTTAGCAGGGGGCGCTGGGGGCTACACCTTC.